Listed here are 18 T cell receptor beta chains from one sample, sequenced in a study of regulatory T cells in long-lasting Graves disease. As to time point: newly diagnosed GD, antithyroid drugs for less than 3 months. PBMCs were the source of the RNA used for TCR sequencing. Construction of TCR beta libraries relied on iRepertoire HTBI primers and on Arm-PCR targeting CDR3 regions. TCRdb itself ran the multiplex PCR reads through MiXCR, one entry per CDR3 protein. The table lists 400,000 to 650,000 distinct CDR3 sequences, about 16% of them singletons. The data were also submitted as part of a second study, on T cells in Graves' hyperthyroidism and ophthalmopathy.

The input for sequencing was peripheral blood mononuclear cells (PBMCs), taken at new diagnosis, from a patient treated with antithyroid drugs. The origin of the receptors is a woman aged 35-65 years with Graves disease.

The sample holds many counts of this clonotype. The V and J genes are TRBV6-1 and TRBJ2-2; the D gene could be TRBD1 or TRBD2 (5 bases each). This CDR3 contains 16 residues. V was pared by 6 bases and J by 3 bases, with 17 bases between. CDR1 and CDR2 (germline): MNHNS, SASEGT. CDR3 coding DNA: TGTGCCAGCAGAATATCGGGGACGGCTTACACCGGGGAGCTGTTTTTT. As protein: CASRISGTAYTGELFF.

The V and J genes are TRBV7-8 and TRBJ2-1; 14 nucleotides match TRBD2. The CDR3 runs 15 residues. V was clipped by 8 bases and J by 10 bases; unmatched bases: 10. Germline assignment: CDR1 SGHVS and CDR2 FQNEAQ. The CDR3 DNA sequence: TGTGCCAGCCGGGGACTAGCGGGGGCCACAGGAGAGCAGTTCTTC. It yields the protein CASRGLAGATGEQFF.

In this sample, this clonotype turned up many times. CDR3 sequence (DNA): TGTGCCAGCAGTTTGACAGGGGAGGGTCAGCCCCAGCATTTT. Its translation: CASSLTGEGQPQHF. The chain employs TRBV12-3 or TRBV12-4 and TRBJ1-5, with TRBD1 matching over 8 bases. V dropped 3 bases and J dropped 6; count of bases not matched to a gene: 4. This CDR3 comprises 14 residues.

Worth noting for this clonotype: A read error is possible here, since a much larger clone lies one base away. The conserved phenylalanine or tryptophan is not found at the CDR3 terminus, so this likely reflects a read error. V is TRBV19 and J is TRBJ1-5, with a possible D match to TRBD1 (6 bases). The CDR3 is made up of 14 amino acids. The germline V gene has CDR1 LNHDA and CDR2 SQIVND (reference sequence). Trimming removed 9 bases from V and 0 bases from J, with 12 bases in between. CDR3 in amino acids: CASRQDYSNQPQHL. The DNA for the CDR3 is TGTGCCAGCAGACAGGATTATAGCAATCAGCCCCAGCATCTT.

This clonotype was seen a single time. The rearrangement links TRBV7-3 to TRBJ2-1; 12 nucleotides align to TRBD2. The V and J ends lost 2 bases and 7 bases, in that order; junction bases with no gene match: 3. CDR3 length: 15 amino acids. Germline CDR1 is SGHTA and CDR2 is FQGTGA. The CDR3 nucleotides are TGTGCCAGCAGCTTAGCACTAGCGGGGGGTAATGAGCAGTTCTTC. This sequence encodes CASSLALAGGNEQFF. Variable domain in full (rest from reference TRBV7-3 and TRBJ2-1): GAGVSQTPSNKVTEKGKYVELRCDPISGHTALYWYRQSLGQGPEFLIYFQGTGAADDSGLPNDRFFAVRPEGSVSTLKIQRTERGDSAVYLCASSLALAGGNEQFFGPGTRLTVL.

This clonotype came up many times. J is TRBJ2-1 and V is TRBV28; the D gene is possibly TRBD2 (6 bases). The CDR3 spans 16 residues. Germline CDR1 is MDHEN and CDR2 is SYDVKM. V was trimmed by 3 bases and J by 5 bases, leaving 17 bases between them. As DNA, the CDR3 is TGTGCCAGCAGTTTTTTCGCTCGGGGGACGAACAATGAGCAGTTCTTC. Amino acid sequence: CASSFFARGTNNEQFF.

V is TRBV19 and J is TRBJ1-1, with D possibly TRBD1 on 5 matching bases. The V end was cut by 7 bases, the J end by 2 bases, with 11 bases between. The CDR3 consists of 13 residues. Germline CDR1 reads LNHDA; CDR2 reads SQIVND (reference sequence). CDR3 bases: TGTGCCAGTAACGGACAAAAAAACACTGAAGCTTTCTTT. Its protein product is CASNGQKNTEAFF.

Many counts were recorded for this clonotype. J is TRBJ2-7 and V is TRBV6-2 or TRBV6-3; a possible D gene is TRBD1 (6 bases). V lost 6 bases and J 2 bases, leaving 11 bases between the germline ends. Germline V lookup: CDR1 MNHEY, CDR2 SVGEGT. This CDR3 has 13 residues. The CDR3 region is CASRVDRPYEQYF. DNA of the CDR3: TGTGCCAGCAGAGTAGACAGGCCCTACGAGCAGTACTTC.

The sample holds many counts of this clonotype. The chain is built from TRBV12-3 or TRBV12-4 and TRBJ2-1; tentatively, D is TRBD1 (6 bases). The CDR3 is 14 residues long. The V gene lost 2 bases and the J gene lost 9 bases, with 14 bases spanning the gap. CDR3 protein: CASSLLVRGSEQFF. CDR3 nucleotides: TGTGCCAGCAGTTTACTCGTCAGGGGCAGTGAGCAGTTCTTC.

This clonotype has only a few counts. V gene TRBV6-1 combines with J gene TRBJ2-1, with D possibly being TRBD2 (6 bases). In germline, CDR1 is MNHNS, CDR2 SASEGT. Trimming took off 3 bases at V and 10 bases at J, with 10 bases between the two ends. This CDR3 region has 12 residues. CDR3 region: CASSERGGEQFF. CDR3 DNA: TGTGCCAGCAGTGAGCGGGGAGGCGAGCAGTTCTTC.

In its sample, this clonotype was seen many times. The chain combines TRBV11-2 with TRBJ1-4; D unclear. Germline-derived CDR1 and CDR2 are SGHAT and FQNNGV. V dropped 1 base and J dropped 8 bases, with 8 bases sitting between them. The CDR3 is 13 residues long. The CDR3 loop is CASSLGNGEKLFF. The CDR3 region has the DNA TGTGCCAGCAGCTTAGGAAATGGGGAAAAACTGTTTTTT. Drawing the rest from reference TRBV11-2 and TRBJ1-4, the complete variable domain is EAGVAQSPRYKIIEKRQSVAFWCNPISGHATLYWYQQILGQGPKLLIQFQNNGVVDDSQLPKDRFSAERLKGVDSTLKIQPAKLEDSAVYLCASSLGNGEKLFFGSGTQLSVL.

The genes are TRBV7-2 and TRBJ1-4; unclear D gene. Germline CDR1 is SGHTA and CDR2 is FQGNSA. The CDR3 covers 15 residues. Deletions cut 1 base from V and 4 bases from J, with 10 bases between. CDR3 in DNA: TGTGCCAGCAGCTTAGTTGCGGGGATTAATGAAAAACTGTTTTTT. Residues: CASSLVAGINEKLFF. Full variable domain (remainder filled in from reference TRBV7-2 and TRBJ1-4): GAGVSQSPSNKVTEKGKDVELRCDPISGHTALYWYRQSLGQGLEFLIYFQGNSAPDKSGLPSDRFSAERTGGSVSTLTIQRTQQEDSAVYLCASSLVAGINEKLFFGSGTQLSVL.

The chain has TRBV7-9 and TRBJ2-5; D is perhaps TRBD2 (5 bases). From germline, CDR1 is SEHNR and CDR2 FQNEAQ (reference sequence). Trimming stripped 7 bases from V and 0 bases from J, with 9 bases between. The CDR3 spans 13 residues. This chain's CDR3 is CASNGDNQETQYF. CDR3 bases: TGTGCCAGCAACGGGGATAACCAAGAGACCCAGTACTTC. The full variable domain, rest sourced from reference TRBV7-9 and TRBJ2-5, is DTGVSQNPRHKITKRGQNVTFRCDPISEHNRLYWYRQTLGQGPEFLTYFQNEAQLEKSRLLSDRFSAERPKGSFSTLEIQRTEQGDSAMYLCASNGDNQETQYFGPGTRLLVL.

As regards this clonotype: This may arise from a read error, as a much more abundant clone is one base away. The chain couples TRBV6-1 to TRBJ1-5; TRBD1 agrees at 8 bases. J lost 0 bases, V lost 6 bases, and 7 bases had no gene match. CDR3 length equals 16 residues. In germline, CDR1 is MNHNS, CDR2 SASEGT. For the CDR3, the DNA is TGTGCCAGCAGCCGGGGACAGGAATATAGCAATCAGCCCCAGCATTTT. Translating it yields CASSRGQEYSNQPQHF.

This clonotype was seen repeatedly, ten times or more. The chain is built from TRBV6-2 or TRBV6-3 and TRBJ2-7, with 7 bases aligning to TRBD2. CDR3 length: 13 residues. Germline CDR1 reads MNHEY; CDR2 reads SVGEGT. Trimming removed 4 bases from V and 3 bases from J; junction bases left unmatched: 3. In DNA form, the CDR3 reads TGTGCCAGCAGTTCCGGGGGGTACTACGAGCAGTACTTC. Its protein is CASSSGGYYEQYF.

Only a few counts were recorded for this clonotype. The rearrangement joins TRBV7-9 to TRBJ2-1; no clear D gene. The CDR3 covers 12 residues. CDR1 and CDR2 (germline): SEHNR, FQNEAQ (reference sequence). The ends were cut back, 4 bases at V and 7 bases at J, with 8 bases in the middle. The CDR3 loop is CASSSSPNEQFF. The CDR3 bases are TGTGCCAGCAGCTCCTCCCCGAATGAGCAGTTCTTC.

This clonotype was observed many times. The chain is built from TRBV19 and TRBJ1-1; no clear D. CDR3 length: 15 residues. Trimming removed 3 bases at V and 0 bases at J, with 11 bases between. Germline V gene data show CDR1 as LNHDA and CDR2 as SQIVND (reference sequence). CDR3 sequence: CASSISRGLNTEAFF. CDR3 in DNA: TGTGCCAGTAGTATTTCGCGGGGTTTGAACACTGAAGCTTTCTTT.

The V and J genes are TRBV19 and TRBJ1-1; D possibly corresponds to TRBD1 (5 bases). V lost 3 bases and J 10 bases, leaving 15 bases between the germline ends. The CDR3 extends over 13 amino acids. Germline V lookup: CDR1 LNHDA, CDR2 SQIVND (reference sequence). Here the CDR3 reads CASSIVWGNLAFF. The CDR3, as DNA: TGTGCCAGTAGTATCGTGTGGGGGAACCTAGCTTTCTTT.